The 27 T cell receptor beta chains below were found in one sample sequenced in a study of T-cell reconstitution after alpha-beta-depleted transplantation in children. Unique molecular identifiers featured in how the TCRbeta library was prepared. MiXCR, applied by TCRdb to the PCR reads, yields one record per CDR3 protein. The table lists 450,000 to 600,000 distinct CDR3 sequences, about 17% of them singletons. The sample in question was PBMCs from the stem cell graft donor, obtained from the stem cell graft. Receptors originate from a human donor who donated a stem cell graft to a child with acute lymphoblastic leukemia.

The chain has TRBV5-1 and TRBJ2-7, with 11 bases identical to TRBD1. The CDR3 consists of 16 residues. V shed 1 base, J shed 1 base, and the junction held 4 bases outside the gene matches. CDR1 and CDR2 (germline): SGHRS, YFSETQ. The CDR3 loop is CASSLLGTGGSYEQYF. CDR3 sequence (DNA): TGCGCCAGCAGCTTGCTTGGGACAGGGGGATCCTACGAGCAGTACTTC.

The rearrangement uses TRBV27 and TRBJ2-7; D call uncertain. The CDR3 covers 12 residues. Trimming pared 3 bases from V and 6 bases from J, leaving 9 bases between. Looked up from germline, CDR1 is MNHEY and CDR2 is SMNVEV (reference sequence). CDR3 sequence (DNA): TGTGCCAGCAGTTTGCCCCCCGGCGAGCAGTACTTC. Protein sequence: CASSLPPGEQYF.

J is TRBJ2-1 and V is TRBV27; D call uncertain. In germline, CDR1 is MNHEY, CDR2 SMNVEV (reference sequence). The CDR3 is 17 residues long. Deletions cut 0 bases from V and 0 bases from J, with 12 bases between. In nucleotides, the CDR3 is TGTGCCAGCAGTTTATCAGGGTCCGCCTACTCCTACAATGAGCAGTTCTTC. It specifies CASSLSGSAYSYNEQFF.

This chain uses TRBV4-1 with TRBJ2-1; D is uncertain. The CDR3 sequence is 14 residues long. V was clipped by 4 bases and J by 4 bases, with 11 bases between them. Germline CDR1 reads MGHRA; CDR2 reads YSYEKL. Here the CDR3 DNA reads TGCGCCAGCAGCCCCCTCTACGATTACAATGAGCAGTTCTTC. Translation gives CASSPLYDYNEQFF.

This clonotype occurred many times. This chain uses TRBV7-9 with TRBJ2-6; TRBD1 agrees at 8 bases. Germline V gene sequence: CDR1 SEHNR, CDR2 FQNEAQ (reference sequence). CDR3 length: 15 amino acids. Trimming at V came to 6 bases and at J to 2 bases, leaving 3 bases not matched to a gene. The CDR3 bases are TGTGCCAGCAGTTTGACAGGGGCTGGGGCCAACGTCCTGACTTTC. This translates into CASSLTGAGANVLTF.

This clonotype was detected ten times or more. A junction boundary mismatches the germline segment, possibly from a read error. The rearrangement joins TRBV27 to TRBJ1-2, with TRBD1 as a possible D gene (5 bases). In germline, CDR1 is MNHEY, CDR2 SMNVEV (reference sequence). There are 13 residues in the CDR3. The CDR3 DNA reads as TGCGCCAGCAGCTTAGGGGACAACTATGGCTACACCTTC. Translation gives CASSLGDNYGYTF.

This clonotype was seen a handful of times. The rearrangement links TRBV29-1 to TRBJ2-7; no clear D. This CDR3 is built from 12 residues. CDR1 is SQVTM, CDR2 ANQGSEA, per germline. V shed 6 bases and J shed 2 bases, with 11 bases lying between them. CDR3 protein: CSVGRNPYEQYF. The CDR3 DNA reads TGCAGCGTAGGGCGGAACCCCTACGAGCAGTACTTC.

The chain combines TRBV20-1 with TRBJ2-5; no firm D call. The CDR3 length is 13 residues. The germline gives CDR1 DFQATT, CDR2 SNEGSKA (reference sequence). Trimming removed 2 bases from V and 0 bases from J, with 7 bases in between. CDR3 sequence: CSARPLYQETQYF. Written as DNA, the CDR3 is TGCAGTGCTAGACCCCTGTACCAAGAGACCCAGTACTTC.

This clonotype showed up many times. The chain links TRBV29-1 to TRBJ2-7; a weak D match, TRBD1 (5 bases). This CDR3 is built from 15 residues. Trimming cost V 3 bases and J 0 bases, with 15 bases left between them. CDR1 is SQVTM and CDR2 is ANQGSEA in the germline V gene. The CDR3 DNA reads TGCAGCGTTGAGTCCTGGCACAGGAGCTCCTACGAGCAGTACTTC. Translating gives CSVESWHRSSYEQYF.

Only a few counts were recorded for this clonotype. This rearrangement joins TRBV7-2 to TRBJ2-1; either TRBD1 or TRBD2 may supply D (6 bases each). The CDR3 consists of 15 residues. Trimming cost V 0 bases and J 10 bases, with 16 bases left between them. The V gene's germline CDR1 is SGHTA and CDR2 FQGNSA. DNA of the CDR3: TGTGCCAGCAGCTTAGCGAGGGGGGCCCGAACGGAGCAGTTCTTC. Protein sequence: CASSLARGARTEQFF.

Here the CDR3 reads CSVGRANEQFF. CDR3 nucleotides: TGCAGCGTTGGACGGGCTAATGAGCAGTTCTTC. The J gene is TRBJ2-1, the V gene TRBV29-1; D ambiguous. This CDR3 has 11 amino acids. The germline V gene has CDR1 SQVTM and CDR2 ANQGSEA. The V gene lost 4 bases and the J gene lost 7 bases, with 8 bases spanning the gap.

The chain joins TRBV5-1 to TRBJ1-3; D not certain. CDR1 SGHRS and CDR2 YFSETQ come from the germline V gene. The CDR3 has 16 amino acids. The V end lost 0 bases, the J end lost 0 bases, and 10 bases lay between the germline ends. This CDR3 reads CASSLAAVYSGNTIYF. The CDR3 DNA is TGCGCCAGCAGCTTGGCCGCAGTTTACTCTGGAAACACCATATATTTT.

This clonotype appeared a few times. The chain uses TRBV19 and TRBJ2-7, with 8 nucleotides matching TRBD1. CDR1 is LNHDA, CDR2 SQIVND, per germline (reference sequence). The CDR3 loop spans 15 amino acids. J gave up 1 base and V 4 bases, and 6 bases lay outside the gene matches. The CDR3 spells CASSTEGDRSYEQYF. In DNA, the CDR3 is TGTGCCAGTAGTACAGAGGGGGACAGGTCCTACGAGCAGTACTTC.

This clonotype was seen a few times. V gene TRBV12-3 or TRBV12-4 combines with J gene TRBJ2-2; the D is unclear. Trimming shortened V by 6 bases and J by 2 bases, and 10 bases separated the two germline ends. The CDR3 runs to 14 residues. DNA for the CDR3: TGTGCCAGCAGCGTACCCTTTAACACCGGGGAGCTGTTTTTT. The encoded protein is CASSVPFNTGELFF.

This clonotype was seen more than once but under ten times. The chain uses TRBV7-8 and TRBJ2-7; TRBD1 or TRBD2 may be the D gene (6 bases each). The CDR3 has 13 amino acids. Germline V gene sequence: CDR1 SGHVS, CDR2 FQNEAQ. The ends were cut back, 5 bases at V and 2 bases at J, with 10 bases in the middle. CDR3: CASSQGTPYEQYF. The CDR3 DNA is TGTGCCAGCAGCCAGGGGACTCCCTACGAGCAGTACTTC.

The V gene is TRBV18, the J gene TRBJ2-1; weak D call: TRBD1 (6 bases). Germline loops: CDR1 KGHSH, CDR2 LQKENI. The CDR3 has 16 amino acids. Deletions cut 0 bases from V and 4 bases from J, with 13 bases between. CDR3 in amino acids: CASSPPVDSSYNEQFF. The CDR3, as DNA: TGTGCCAGCTCACCACCCGTGGACAGCTCTTACAATGAGCAGTTCTTC.

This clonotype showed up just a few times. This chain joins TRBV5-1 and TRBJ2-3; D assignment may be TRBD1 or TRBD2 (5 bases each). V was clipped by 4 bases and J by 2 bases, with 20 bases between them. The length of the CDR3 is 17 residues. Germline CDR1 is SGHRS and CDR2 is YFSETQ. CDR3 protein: CASSATPGPQNTDTQYF. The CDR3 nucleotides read TGCGCCAGCAGCGCCACCCCGGGACCTCAGAACACAGATACGCAGTATTTT.

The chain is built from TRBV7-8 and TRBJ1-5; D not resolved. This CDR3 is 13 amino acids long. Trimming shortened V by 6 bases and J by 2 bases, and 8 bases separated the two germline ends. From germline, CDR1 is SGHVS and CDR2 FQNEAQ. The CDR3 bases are TGTGCCAGCAGGAGCCGGGGCAATCAGCCCCAGCATTTT. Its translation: CASRSRGNQPQHF.

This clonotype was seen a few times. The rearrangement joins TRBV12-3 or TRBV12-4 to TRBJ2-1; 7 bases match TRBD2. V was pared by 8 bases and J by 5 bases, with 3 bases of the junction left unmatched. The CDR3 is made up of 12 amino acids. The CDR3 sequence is CASPSGDNEQFF. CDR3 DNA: TGTGCCAGCCCCAGCGGGGACAATGAGCAGTTCTTC.

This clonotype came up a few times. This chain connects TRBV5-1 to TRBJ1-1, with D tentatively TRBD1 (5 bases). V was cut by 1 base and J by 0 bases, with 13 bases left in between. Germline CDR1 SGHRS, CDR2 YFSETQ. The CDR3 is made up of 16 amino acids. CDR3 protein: CASSLWPGKMNTEAFF. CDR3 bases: TGCGCCAGCAGCTTGTGGCCAGGGAAGATGAACACTGAAGCTTTCTTT.

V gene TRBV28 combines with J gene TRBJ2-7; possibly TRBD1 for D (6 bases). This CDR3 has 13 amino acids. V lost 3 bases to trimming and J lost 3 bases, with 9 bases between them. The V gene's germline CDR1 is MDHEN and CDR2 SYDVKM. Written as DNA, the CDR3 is TGTGCCAGCAGTTTTGACAGGAACTACGAGCAGTACTTC. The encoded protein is CASSFDRNYEQYF.

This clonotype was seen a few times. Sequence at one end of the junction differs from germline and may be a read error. CDR3 protein: CASTLDREVFF. The CDR3, as DNA: TGTGCCAGCACCCTGGACAGGGAGGTGTTTTTT. The rearrangement uses TRBV12-3 or TRBV12-4 and TRBJ2-2; 8 positions agree with TRBD1. The CDR3 length is 11 residues.

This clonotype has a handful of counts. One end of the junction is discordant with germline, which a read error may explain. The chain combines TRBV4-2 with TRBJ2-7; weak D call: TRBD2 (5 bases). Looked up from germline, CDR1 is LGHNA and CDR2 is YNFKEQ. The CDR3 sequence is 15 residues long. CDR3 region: CASSQDSRSSYQQYF. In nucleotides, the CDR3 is TGTGCCAGCAGCCAAGATTCCCGGTCTAGCTACCAGCAGTACTTC.

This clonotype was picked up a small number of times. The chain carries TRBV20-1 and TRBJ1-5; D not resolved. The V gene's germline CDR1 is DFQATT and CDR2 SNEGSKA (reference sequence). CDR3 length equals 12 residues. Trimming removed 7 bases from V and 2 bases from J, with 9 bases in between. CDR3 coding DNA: TGCAGTGTGAGATCTGGCAATCAGCCCCAGCATTTT. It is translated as CSVRSGNQPQHF.

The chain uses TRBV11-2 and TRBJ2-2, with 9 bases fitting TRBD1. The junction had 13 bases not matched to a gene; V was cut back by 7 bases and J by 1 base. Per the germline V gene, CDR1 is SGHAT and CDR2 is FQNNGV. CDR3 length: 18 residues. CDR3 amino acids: CASTLPTGGEENTGELFF. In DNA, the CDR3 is TGTGCCAGCACACTGCCGACAGGGGGAGAGGAGAACACCGGGGAGCTGTTTTTT.

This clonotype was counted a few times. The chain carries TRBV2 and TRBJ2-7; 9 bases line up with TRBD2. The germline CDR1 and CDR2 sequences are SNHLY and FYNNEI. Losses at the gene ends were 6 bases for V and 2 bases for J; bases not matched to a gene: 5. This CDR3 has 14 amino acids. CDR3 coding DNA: TGTGCCAGCAGCGTAGCGGGAGTAACCTACGAGCAGTACTTC. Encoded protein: CASSVAGVTYEQYF. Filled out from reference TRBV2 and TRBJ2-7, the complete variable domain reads EPEVTQTPSHQVTQMGQEVILRCVPISNHLYFYWYRQILGQKVEFLVSFYNNEISEKSEIFDDQFSVERPDGSNFTLKIRSTKLEDSAMYFCASSVAGVTYEQYFGPGTRLTVT.

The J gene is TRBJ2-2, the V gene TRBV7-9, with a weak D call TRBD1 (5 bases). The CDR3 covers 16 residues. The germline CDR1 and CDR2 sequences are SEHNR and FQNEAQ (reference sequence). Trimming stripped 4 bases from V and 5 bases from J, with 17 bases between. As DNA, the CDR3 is TGTGCCAGCAGCTCCCTCCTCACCAGGGAAACCGGGGAGCTGTTTTTT. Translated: CASSSLLTRETGELFF.